Listed below are T cell receptor beta chains from one sample, sequenced in a study of spatial heterogeneity in lung cancer. TCRdb itself ran the 5' RACE reads through MiXCR, one entry per CDR3 protein. The sample holds more than 25,000 distinct CDR3 sequences; 4.5% to 7.5% are singletons and the top ten take more than 20%. Sequences were derived from PBMCs, sampled at follow-up. The receptor set was obtained from a male donor with early-stage non-small cell lung cancer. Both conserved end residues are part of each CDR3. The D gene is left open where the match is weak. For some rows the clone size is stated as once, few or many, or as a class when expanded; others skip it.

v_gene: TRBV20-1
j_gene: TRBJ1-4
abundance: many
d_gene: NA
CDR3aa: CSARDLGAEPLFF
CDR3nt: TGCAGTGCTAGAGATCTTGGCGCGGAGCCATTGTTTTTT

v_gene: TRBV4-3
j_gene: TRBJ1-4
abundance: many
d_gene: NA
CDR3aa: CASSQAPRRRANEKLFF
CDR3nt: TGCGCCAGCAGCCAAGCACCCCGGCGAAGGGCTAATGAAAAACTGTTTTTT

v_gene: TRBV20-1
j_gene: TRBJ1-6
abundance: many
d_gene: TRBD1
CDR3aa: CSARDQTGANSPLHF
CDR3nt: TGCAGTGCTAGAGATCAGACAGGGGCTAATTCACCCCTCCACTTT

v_gene: TRBV5-6
j_gene: TRBJ1-4
abundance: few
d_gene: NA
CDR3aa: CASSTDTTNEKLFF
CDR3nt: TGTGCCAGCAGCACAGACACAACTAATGAAAAACTGTTTTTT

v_gene: TRBV2
j_gene: TRBJ2-3
abundance: medium-sized
d_gene: NA
CDR3aa: CASSRSPADTQYF
CDR3nt: TGTGCCAGCTCTAGATCTCCGGCAGATACGCAGTATTTT

v_gene: TRBV12-3/TRBV12-4
j_gene: TRBJ2-1
abundance: many
d_gene: TRBD1
CDR3aa: CASNRGQGTYNEQFF
CDR3nt: TGTGCCAGCAATCGAGGACAGGGCACTTACAATGAGCAGTTCTTC

v_gene: TRBV30
j_gene: TRBJ1-1
abundance: few
d_gene: NA
CDR3aa: CAWNKGPNTEAFF
CDR3nt: TGTGCCTGGAATAAGGGCCCGAACACTGAAGCTTTCTTT

v_gene: TRBV21-1
j_gene: TRBJ2-2
abundance: many
d_gene: NA
CDR3aa: CASSTRLACELFF
CDR3nt: TGTGCCAGCAGCACCCGACTAGCCTGTGAGCTGTTTTTT

v_gene: TRBV11-3
j_gene: TRBJ2-1
abundance: few
d_gene: TRBD2
CDR3aa: CASSSRGGFGNEQFF
CDR3nt: TGTGCCAGCAGCTCCCGGGGGGGGTTCGGGAATGAGCAGTTCTTC

v_gene: TRBV12-3/TRBV12-4
j_gene: TRBJ2-1
abundance: many
d_gene: TRBD2
CDR3aa: CASSNPLSGGVGEQFF
CDR3nt: TGTGCCAGCAGCAACCCATTGAGCGGGGGCGTTGGTGAGCAGTTCTTC

v_gene: TRBV29-1
j_gene: TRBJ2-7
abundance: many
d_gene: TRBD1
CDR3aa: CSVKTGGEYEQYF
CDR3nt: TGCAGCGTTAAGACAGGGGGCGAGTACGAGCAGTACTTC

v_gene: TRBV20-1
j_gene: TRBJ2-7
abundance: NA
d_gene: TRBD1
CDR3aa: CSAERQGLAEQYF
CDR3nt: TGCAGTGCGGAAAGACAGGGGCTTGCGGAGCAGTACTTC

v_gene: TRBV5-1
j_gene: TRBJ1-1
abundance: few
d_gene: NA
CDR3aa: CASSFKAVTPNTEAFF
CDR3nt: TGCGCCAGCAGCTTCAAGGCAGTGACCCCGAACACTGAAGCTTTCTTT

v_gene: TRBV4-3
j_gene: TRBJ1-2
abundance: many
d_gene: TRBD1
CDR3aa: CASSRVVTGVAGYTF
CDR3nt: TGCGCCAGCAGCCGCGTCGTAACAGGGGTGGCCGGCTACACCTTC

v_gene: TRBV28
j_gene: TRBJ1-4
abundance: many
d_gene: TRBD1
CDR3aa: CASGRGQGVEKLFF
CDR3nt: TGTGCCAGCGGCAGGGGACAGGGGGTTGAAAAACTGTTTTTT

v_gene: TRBV6-5
j_gene: TRBJ2-3
abundance: many
d_gene: TRBD1
CDR3aa: CASSYRDSDTQYF
CDR3nt: TGTGCCAGCAGTTACCGGGACAGTGATACGCAGTATTTT

v_gene: TRBV29-1
j_gene: TRBJ2-7
abundance: many
d_gene: NA
CDR3aa: CSGAGQSYEQYF
CDR3nt: TGCAGCGGTGCGGGCCAGTCCTACGAGCAGTACTTC

v_gene: TRBV2
j_gene: TRBJ1-1
abundance: many
d_gene: TRBD1
CDR3aa: CAITGQEVTEAFF
CDR3nt: TGTGCCATTACGGGACAGGAGGTTACTGAAGCTTTCTTT

v_gene: TRBV6-5
j_gene: TRBJ2-7
abundance: many
d_gene: TRBD1
CDR3aa: CASSPRTGPYEQYF
CDR3nt: TGTGCCAGCAGTCCAAGGACAGGGCCCTACGAGCAGTACTTC

v_gene: TRBV27
j_gene: TRBJ2-5
abundance: many
d_gene: TRBD1
CDR3aa: CASSLSGTVQETQYF
CDR3nt: TGTGCCAGCAGTCTGTCTGGGACAGTTCAAGAGACCCAGTACTTC

v_gene: TRBV6-2/TRBV6-3
j_gene: TRBJ2-7
abundance: many
d_gene: NA
CDR3aa: CASSFPYVGTEQYF
CDR3nt: TGTGCCAGCAGTTTCCCGTATGTGGGCACCGAGCAGTACTTC

v_gene: TRBV12-3/TRBV12-4
j_gene: TRBJ1-6
abundance: many
d_gene: NA
CDR3aa: CASSFMKGLSPLHF
CDR3nt: TGTGCCAGCAGTTTTATGAAGGGGTTGTCACCCCTCCACTTT

v_gene: TRBV5-1
j_gene: TRBJ2-2
abundance: few
d_gene: TRBD2
CDR3aa: CASSPGLAANTGELFF
CDR3nt: TGCGCCAGCAGCCCAGGACTAGCGGCGAACACCGGGGAGCTGTTTTTT

v_gene: TRBV5-1
j_gene: TRBJ2-1
abundance: NA
d_gene: NA
CDR3aa: CASSLWDLYNEQFF
CDR3nt: TGCGCCAGCAGCTTATGGGACTTATACAATGAGCAGTTCTTC

v_gene: TRBV15
j_gene: TRBJ2-1
abundance: few
d_gene: NA
CDR3aa: CATSSELSNEQFF
CDR3nt: TGTGCCACCAGCAGCGAACTTAGCAATGAGCAGTTCTTC

v_gene: TRBV5-1
j_gene: TRBJ2-1
abundance: few
d_gene: NA
CDR3aa: CASSSDSHSYNEQFF
CDR3nt: TGCGCCAGCAGCTCGGACAGCCACTCCTACAATGAGCAGTTCTTC

v_gene: TRBV5-4
j_gene: TRBJ2-1
abundance: medium-sized
d_gene: NA
CDR3aa: CASSTELGPGSNEQFF
CDR3nt: TGTGCCAGCAGCACGGAGCTAGGGCCCGGATCGAATGAGCAGTTCTTC

v_gene: TRBV7-6
j_gene: TRBJ2-3
abundance: NA
d_gene: TRBD2
CDR3aa: CASSLVHLAGVADTQYF
CDR3nt: TGTGCCAGCAGCTTAGTCCATCTAGCGGGAGTGGCAGATACGCAGTATTTT

v_gene: TRBV24-1
j_gene: TRBJ2-3
abundance: many
d_gene: NA
CDR3aa: CATSSSDTQYF
CDR3nt: TGTGCCACCAGTTCCTCGGATACGCAGTATTTT

v_gene: TRBV6-2/TRBV6-3
j_gene: TRBJ1-5
abundance: many
d_gene: NA
CDR3aa: CASSYSSNQPQHF
CDR3nt: TGTGCCAGCAGTTACTCGTCTAATCAGCCCCAGCATTTT

v_gene: TRBV7-2
j_gene: TRBJ2-3
abundance: few
d_gene: NA
CDR3aa: CASSLSITADTQYF
CDR3nt: TGTGCCAGCAGCTTATCCATAACGGCAGATACGCAGTATTTT

v_gene: TRBV5-6
j_gene: TRBJ2-5
abundance: NA
d_gene: TRBD1
CDR3aa: CASSPTGVWETQYF
CDR3nt: TGTGCCAGCAGCCCAACAGGGGTCTGGGAGACCCAGTACTTC

v_gene: TRBV30
j_gene: TRBJ1-5
abundance: many
d_gene: NA
CDR3aa: CAWKGEGNQPQHF
CDR3nt: TGTGCCTGGAAGGGAGAAGGCAATCAGCCCCAGCATTTT

v_gene: TRBV20-1
j_gene: TRBJ1-1
abundance: many
d_gene: NA
CDR3aa: CSAPTENTEAFF
CDR3nt: TGCAGTGCTCCGACAGAGAACACTGAAGCTTTCTTT

v_gene: TRBV19
j_gene: TRBJ2-7
abundance: few
d_gene: NA
CDR3aa: CASSIDGDSPYEQYF
CDR3nt: TGTGCCAGTAGTATTGACGGGGATTCCCCCTACGAGCAGTACTTC

v_gene: TRBV20-1
j_gene: TRBJ2-7
abundance: many
d_gene: TRBD1
CDR3aa: CSGRGDRPYEQYF
CDR3nt: TGCAGTGGACGAGGGGACAGACCCTACGAGCAGTACTTC

v_gene: TRBV18
j_gene: TRBJ2-3
abundance: NA
d_gene: TRBD2
CDR3aa: CASSPTSGSTDTQYF
CDR3nt: TGTGCCAGCTCACCGACTAGCGGAAGCACAGATACGCAGTATTTT

v_gene: TRBV19
j_gene: TRBJ2-4
abundance: NA
d_gene: TRBD2
CDR3aa: CASSTGLAGGPWDIQYF
CDR3nt: TGTGCCAGTAGTACCGGACTAGCGGGGGGGCCTTGGGACATTCAGTACTTC